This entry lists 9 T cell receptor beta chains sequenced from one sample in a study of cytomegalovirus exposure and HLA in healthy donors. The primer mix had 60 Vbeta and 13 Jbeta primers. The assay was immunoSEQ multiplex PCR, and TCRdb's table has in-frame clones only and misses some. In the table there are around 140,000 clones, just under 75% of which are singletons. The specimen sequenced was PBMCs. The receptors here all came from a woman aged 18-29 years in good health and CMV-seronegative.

The CDR3 loop reads CASIGTALHKQYF. For the CDR3, the DNA is TGTGCCAGTATCGGGACAGCCCTACATAAGCAGTACTTC. This chain links TRBV28 with TRBJ2-7; 7 bases agree with TRBD1. The CDR3 spans 13 residues. The germline V gene encodes CDR1 MDHEN and CDR2 SYDVKM. Losses at the gene ends were 9 bases for V and 8 bases for J; bases not matched to a gene: 13.

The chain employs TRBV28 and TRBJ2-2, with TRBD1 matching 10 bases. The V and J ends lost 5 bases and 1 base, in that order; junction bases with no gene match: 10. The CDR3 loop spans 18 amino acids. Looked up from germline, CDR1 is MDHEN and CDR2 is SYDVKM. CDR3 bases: TGTGCCAGCAGTGGCAGACAGGGGGCCAAGGAGAACACCGGGGAGCTGTTTTTT. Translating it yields CASSGRQGAKENTGELFF.

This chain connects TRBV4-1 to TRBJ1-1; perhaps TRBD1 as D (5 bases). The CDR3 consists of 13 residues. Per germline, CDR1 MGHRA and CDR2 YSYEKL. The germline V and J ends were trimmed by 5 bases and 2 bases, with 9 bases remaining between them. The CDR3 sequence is CASSWRGNTEAFF. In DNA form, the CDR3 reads TGCGCCAGCAGCTGGAGGGGAAACACTGAAGCTTTCTTT.

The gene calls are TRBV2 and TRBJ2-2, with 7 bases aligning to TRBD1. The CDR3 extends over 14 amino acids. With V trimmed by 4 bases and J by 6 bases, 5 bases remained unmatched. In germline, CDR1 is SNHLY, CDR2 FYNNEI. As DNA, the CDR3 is TGTGCCAGCAGTGTGATAGGGGGCGCCGGGGAGCTGTTTTTT. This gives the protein CASSVIGGAGELFF.

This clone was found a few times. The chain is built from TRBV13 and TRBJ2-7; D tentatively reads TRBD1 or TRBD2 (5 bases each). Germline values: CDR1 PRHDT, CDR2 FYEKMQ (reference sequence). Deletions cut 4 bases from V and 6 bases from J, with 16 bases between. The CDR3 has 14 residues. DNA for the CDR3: TGTGCCAGCAGCTCTACAGCCGTTGGGGGCGAGCAGTACGTC. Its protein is CASSSTAVGGEQYV.

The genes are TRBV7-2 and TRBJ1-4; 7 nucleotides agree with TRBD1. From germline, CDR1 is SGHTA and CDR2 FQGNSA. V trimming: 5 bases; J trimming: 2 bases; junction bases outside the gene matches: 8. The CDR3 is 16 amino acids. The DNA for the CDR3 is TGTGCCAGCAGCCCCCGACAGGGTGGGACTAATGAAAAACTGTTTTTT. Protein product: CASSPRQGGTNEKLFF.

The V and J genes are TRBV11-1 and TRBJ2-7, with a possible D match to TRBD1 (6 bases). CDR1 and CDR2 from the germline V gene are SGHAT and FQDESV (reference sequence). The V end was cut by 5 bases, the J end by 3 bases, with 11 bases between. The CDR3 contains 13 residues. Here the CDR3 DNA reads TGTGCCAGCAGCCGGACAGTCCTCTACGAGCAGTACTTC. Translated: CASSRTVLYEQYF.

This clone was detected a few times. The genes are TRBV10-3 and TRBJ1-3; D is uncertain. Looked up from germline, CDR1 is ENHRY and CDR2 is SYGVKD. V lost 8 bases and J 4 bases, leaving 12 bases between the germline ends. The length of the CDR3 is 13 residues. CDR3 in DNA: TGTGCCATCCAAGGACTCGGGGGAAACACCATATATTTT. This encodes CAIQGLGGNTIYF.

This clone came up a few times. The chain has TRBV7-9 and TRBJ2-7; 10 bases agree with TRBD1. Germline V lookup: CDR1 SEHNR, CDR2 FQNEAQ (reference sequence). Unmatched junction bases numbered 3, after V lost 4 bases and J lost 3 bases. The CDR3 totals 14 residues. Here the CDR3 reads CASSSTGGGYEQYV. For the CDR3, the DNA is TGTGCCAGCAGCTCGACAGGGGGCGGCTACGAGCAGTACGTC.